Listed here are 7 T cell receptor beta chains from one sample, sequenced in a study of T-cell memory formation after mild COVID-19. TCRdb itself ran the 5' RACE reads through MiXCR, one entry per CDR3 protein. In the table there are about 620,000 distinct CDR3 sequences, over 15% of which are singletons. Sequenced: PBMCs or a T cell subset sorted from them (not recorded which). These receptors all come from an adult woman who had mild COVID-19 (a few samples of this study predate the infection). Cell type and time point are not known.

This chain uses TRBV14 with TRBJ2-3; tentatively, D is TRBD1 (6 bases). CDR3 length: 18 amino acids. Per the germline V gene, CDR1 is SGHDN and CDR2 is FVKESK. V lost 1 base and J lost 2, with 19 bases in between. The DNA of the CDR3 is TGTGCCAGCAGCCAAGCCACCTTGCGTAGGGGGATCACAGATACGCAGTATTTT. Encoded protein: CASSQATLRRGITDTQYF. The variable domain in full, with the rest retrieved from reference TRBV14 and TRBJ2-3, is EAGVTQFPSHSVIEKGQTVTLRCDPISGHDNLYWYRRVMGKEIKFLLHFVKESKQDESGMPNNRFLAERTGGTYSTLKVQPAELEDSGVYFCASSQATLRRGITDTQYFGPGTRLTVL.

This clonotype was seen more than once but under ten times. The chain recombines TRBV11-1 with TRBJ2-1; no clear D gene. The CDR3 loop spans 13 amino acids. Between the trimmed V and J ends, which lost 5 bases and 8 bases, there was a span of 13 bases. Germline CDR1 and CDR2: SGHAT and FQDESV (reference sequence). The CDR3 region is CASSRDSKYEQFF. The CDR3 region has the DNA TGTGCCAGCAGCCGAGACTCAAAATATGAGCAGTTCTTC.

This clonotype was found a few times. The chain combines TRBV7-9 with TRBJ2-6, with D unclear. Germline CDR1 reads SEHNR; CDR2 reads FQNEAQ (reference sequence). The length of the CDR3 is 16 residues. Trimming stripped 5 bases from V and 0 bases from J, with 11 bases between. The CDR3 protein is CASSPFLGSGANVLTF. CDR3 nucleotides: TGTGCCAGCAGCCCTTTTCTTGGCTCTGGGGCCAACGTCCTGACTTTC.

This clonotype was observed a few times. The V call is TRBV6-5, the J call TRBJ2-1, with D perhaps matching TRBD2 (6 bases). Trimming cost V 7 bases and J 3 bases, with 10 bases left between them. CDR1 and CDR2 from the germline V gene are MNHEY and SVGAGI. The CDR3 spans 13 residues. The CDR3 sequence is CASIADGYNEQFF. The CDR3 DNA reads as TGTGCCAGCATAGCGGACGGCTACAATGAGCAGTTCTTC.

The genes are TRBV7-2 and TRBJ2-1, with TRBD2 identical over 8 bases. The CDR3 has 15 amino acids. The J segment lost 8 bases and the V segment lost 5 bases, leaving 11 bases of the junction unmatched. The germline V gene has CDR1 SGHTA and CDR2 FQGNSA. The CDR3 nucleotides read TGTGCCAGCAGCCGACCCGGGACTAGTATCCATGAGCAGTTCTTC. Translation: CASSRPGTSIHEQFF.

This clonotype was detected only a few times. CDR3 DNA sequence: TGTGCCAGCAGTGACCCCACAGGGGTCTCCTACGAGCAGTACTTC. Its translation: CASSDPTGVSYEQYF. The rearrangement links TRBV25-1 to TRBJ2-7; TRBD1 agrees at 7 bases. V lost 3 bases to trimming and J lost 0 bases; unmatched junction nucleotides: 5. CDR3 length equals 15 residues. The V gene's germline CDR1 is MGHDK and CDR2 SYGVNS.

This clonotype turned up a few times. This chain links TRBV11-2 with TRBJ2-7; D is possibly TRBD2 (6 bases). The CDR3 consists of 14 residues. Germline V gives CDR1 SGHAT, CDR2 FQNNGV. V lost 6 bases to trimming and J lost 3 bases, with 15 bases between them. The CDR3 DNA follows: TGTGCCAGCAGTGCGGGACCGCCGATCTACGAGCAGTACTTC. Translation gives CASSAGPPIYEQYF.